This T cell receptor beta chain was identified during a study of OX40 agonist ivuxolimab in advanced cancers. Study-wide background: It was ivuxolimab, an agonistic anti-OX40 (CD134) antibody, that patients were treated with. Those enrolled were 82.7% male, with a mean age of about 66 years and ages from roughly 20 to 85.

As for this clone: Its antigen remains unknown.

This table comes from immunoSEQ multiplex PCR, and its TCRdb copy is limited to in-frame clones, with some not included. Among 68,000 or so clones listed, more than 80% were seen once. Overall study results and limits: Within 6 weeks, CD4+ and CD8+ blood T cells expanded clonally at 0.1 to 3.0 mg/kg. In general, CD8+ T cells held more expanded clones than CD4+ did, on average.

The length of the CDR3 is 14 residues. V lost 4 bases, J lost 5 bases, and 14 bases lay in between. CDR1 is SGHDN, CDR2 FVKESK, per germline. The sequence derives from an adult with an advanced solid tumor such as melanoma, head and neck, liver or kidney cancer. The gene calls are TRBV14 and TRBJ1-1, with no clear D. Specimen: CD4+ or CD8+ T cells sorted from blood, collected in a trial of the OX40 agonist ivuxolimab. Here the CDR3 reads CASSPPGSGTEAFF. CDR3 bases: TGTGCCAGCAGCCCTCCGGGATCCGGGACTGAAGCTTTCTTT.